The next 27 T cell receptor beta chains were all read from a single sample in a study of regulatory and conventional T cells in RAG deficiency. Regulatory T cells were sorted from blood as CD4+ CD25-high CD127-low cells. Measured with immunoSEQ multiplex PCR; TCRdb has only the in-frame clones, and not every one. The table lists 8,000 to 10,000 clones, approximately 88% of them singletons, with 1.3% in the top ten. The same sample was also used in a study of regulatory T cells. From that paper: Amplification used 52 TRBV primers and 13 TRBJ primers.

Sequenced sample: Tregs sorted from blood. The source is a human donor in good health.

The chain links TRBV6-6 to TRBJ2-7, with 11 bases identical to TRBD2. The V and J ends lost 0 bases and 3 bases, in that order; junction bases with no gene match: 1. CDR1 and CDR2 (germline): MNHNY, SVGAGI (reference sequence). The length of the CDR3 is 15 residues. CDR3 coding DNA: TGTGCCAGCAGTTACTCGGGACTAGCGGTCTACGAGCAGTACTTC. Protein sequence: CASSYSGLAVYEQYF.

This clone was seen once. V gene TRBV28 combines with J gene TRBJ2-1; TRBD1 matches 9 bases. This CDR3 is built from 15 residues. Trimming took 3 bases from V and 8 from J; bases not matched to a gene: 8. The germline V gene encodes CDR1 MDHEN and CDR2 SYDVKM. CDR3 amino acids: CASSFNWTGDYEQFF. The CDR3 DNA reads TGTGCCAGCAGTTTTAATTGGACAGGGGACTATGAGCAGTTCTTC.

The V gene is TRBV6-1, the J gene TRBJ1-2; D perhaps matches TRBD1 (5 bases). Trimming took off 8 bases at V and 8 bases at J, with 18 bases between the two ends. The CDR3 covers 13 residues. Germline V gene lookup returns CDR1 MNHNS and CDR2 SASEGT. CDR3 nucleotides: TGTGCCAGCGTTGGGGGTGTAGGCCGGGGCTACACCTTC. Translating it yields CASVGGVGRGYTF.

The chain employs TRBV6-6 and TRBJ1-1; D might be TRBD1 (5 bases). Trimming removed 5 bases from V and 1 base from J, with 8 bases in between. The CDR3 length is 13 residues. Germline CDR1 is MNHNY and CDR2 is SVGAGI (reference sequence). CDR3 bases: TGTGCCAGCAGTGGGACCCAGAACACTGAAGCTTTCTTT. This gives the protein CASSGTQNTEAFF.

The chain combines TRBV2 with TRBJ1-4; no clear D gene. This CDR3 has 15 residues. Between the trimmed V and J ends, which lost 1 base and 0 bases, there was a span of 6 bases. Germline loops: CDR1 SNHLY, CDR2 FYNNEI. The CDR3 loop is CASSEVSATNEKLFF. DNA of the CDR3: TGTGCCAGCAGTGAAGTATCTGCAACTAATGAAAAACTGTTTTTT.

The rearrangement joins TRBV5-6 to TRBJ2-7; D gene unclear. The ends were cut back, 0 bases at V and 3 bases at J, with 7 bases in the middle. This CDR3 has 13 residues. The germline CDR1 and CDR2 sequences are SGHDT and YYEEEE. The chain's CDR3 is CASSLGQYYEQYF. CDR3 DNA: TGTGCCAGCAGCTTGGGACAATACTACGAGCAGTACTTC.

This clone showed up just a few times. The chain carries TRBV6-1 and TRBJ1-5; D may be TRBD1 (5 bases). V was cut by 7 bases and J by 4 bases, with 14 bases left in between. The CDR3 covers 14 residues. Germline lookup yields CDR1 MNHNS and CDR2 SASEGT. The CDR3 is CASTTANQNQPQHF. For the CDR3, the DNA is TGTGCCAGCACGACAGCGAACCAGAATCAGCCCCAGCATTTT.

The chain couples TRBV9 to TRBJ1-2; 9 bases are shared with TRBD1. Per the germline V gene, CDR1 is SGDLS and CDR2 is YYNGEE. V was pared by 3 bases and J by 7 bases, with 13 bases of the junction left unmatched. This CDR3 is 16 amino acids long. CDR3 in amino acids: CASSERTGASRSGYTF. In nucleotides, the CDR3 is TGTGCCAGCAGCGAACGGACAGGGGCGTCGCGCTCTGGCTACACCTTC.

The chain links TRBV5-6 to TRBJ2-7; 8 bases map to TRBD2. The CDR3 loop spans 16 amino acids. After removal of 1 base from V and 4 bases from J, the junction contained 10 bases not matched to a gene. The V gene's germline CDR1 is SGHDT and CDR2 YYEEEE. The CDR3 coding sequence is TGTGCCAGCAGCTTGCGGGGGGGTATGTCCGGGTACGAGCAGTACTTC. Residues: CASSLRGGMSGYEQYF.

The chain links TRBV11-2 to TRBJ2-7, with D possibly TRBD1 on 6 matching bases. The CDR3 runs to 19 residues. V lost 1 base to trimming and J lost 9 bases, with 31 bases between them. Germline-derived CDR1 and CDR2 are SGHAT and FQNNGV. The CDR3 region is CASSLVLYSWDIGDEAQYF. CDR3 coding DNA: TGTGCCAGCAGCTTAGTCCTGTATTCCTGGGACATCGGGGATGAGGCGCAGTACTTC.

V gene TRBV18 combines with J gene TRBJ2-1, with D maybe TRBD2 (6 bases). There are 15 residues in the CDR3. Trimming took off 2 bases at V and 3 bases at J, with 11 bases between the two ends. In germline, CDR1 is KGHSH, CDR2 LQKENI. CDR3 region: CASSPGGTVYNEQFF. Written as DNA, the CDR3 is TGTGCCAGCTCACCAGGCGGGACGGTCTACAATGAGCAGTTCTTC.

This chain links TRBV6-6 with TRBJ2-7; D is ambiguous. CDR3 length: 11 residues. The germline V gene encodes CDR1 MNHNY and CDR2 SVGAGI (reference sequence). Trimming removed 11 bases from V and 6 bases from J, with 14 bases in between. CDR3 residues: CAARLGREQYF. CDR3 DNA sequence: TGTGCCGCGCGACTGGGTCGCGAGCAGTACTTC.

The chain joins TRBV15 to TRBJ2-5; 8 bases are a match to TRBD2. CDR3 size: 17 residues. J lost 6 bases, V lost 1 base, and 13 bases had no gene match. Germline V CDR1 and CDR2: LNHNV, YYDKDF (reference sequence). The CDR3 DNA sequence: TGTGCCACCAGCAGAGGCACGGGGGGGCCAAGACCGAAGACCCAGTACTTC. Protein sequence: CATSRGTGGPRPKTQYF.

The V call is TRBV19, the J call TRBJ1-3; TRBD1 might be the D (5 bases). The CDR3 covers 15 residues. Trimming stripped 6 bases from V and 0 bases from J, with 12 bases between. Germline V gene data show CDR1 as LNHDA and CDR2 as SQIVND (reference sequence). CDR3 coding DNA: TGTGCCAGTAGAACAGGCAAATACTCTGGAAACACCATATATTTT. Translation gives CASRTGKYSGNTIYF. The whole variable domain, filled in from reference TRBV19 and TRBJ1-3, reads DGGITQSPKYLFRKEGQNVTLSCEQNLNHDAMYWYRQDPGQGLRLIYYSQIVNDFQKGDIAEGYSVSREKKESFPLTVTSAQKNPTAFYLCASRTGKYSGNTIYFGEGSWLTVV.

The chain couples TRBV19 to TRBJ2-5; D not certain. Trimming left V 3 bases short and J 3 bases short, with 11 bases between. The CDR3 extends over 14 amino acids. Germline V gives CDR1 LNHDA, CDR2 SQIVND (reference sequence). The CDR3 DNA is TGTGCCAGTAGTATGAGCAGAACCGAAGAGACCCAGTACTTC. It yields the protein CASSMSRTEETQYF. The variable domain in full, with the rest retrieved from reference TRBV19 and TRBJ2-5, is DGGITQSPKYLFRKEGQNVTLSCEQNLNHDAMYWYRQDPGQGLRLIYYSQIVNDFQKGDIAEGYSVSREKKESFPLTVTSAQKNPTAFYLCASSMSRTEETQYFGPGTRLLVL.

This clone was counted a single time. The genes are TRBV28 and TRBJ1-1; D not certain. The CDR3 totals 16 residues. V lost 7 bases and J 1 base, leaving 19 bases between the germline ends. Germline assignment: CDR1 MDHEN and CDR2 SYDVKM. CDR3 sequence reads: CASTPREGRENTEAFF. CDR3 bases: TGTGCCAGCACCCCCCGCGAAGGCCGAGAGAACACTGAAGCTTTCTTT.

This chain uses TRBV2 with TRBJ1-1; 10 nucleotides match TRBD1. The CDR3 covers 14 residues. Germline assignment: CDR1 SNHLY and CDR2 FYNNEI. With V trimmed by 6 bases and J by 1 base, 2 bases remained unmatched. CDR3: CASRGQGKNTEAFF. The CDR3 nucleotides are TGTGCCAGCAGGGGACAGGGGAAGAACACTGAAGCTTTCTTT.

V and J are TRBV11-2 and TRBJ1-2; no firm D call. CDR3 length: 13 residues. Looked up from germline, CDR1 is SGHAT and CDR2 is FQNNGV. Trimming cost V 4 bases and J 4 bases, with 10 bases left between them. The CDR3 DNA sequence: TGTGCCAGCAGCTCACCGGACGTCTATGGCTACACCTTC. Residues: CASSSPDVYGYTF.

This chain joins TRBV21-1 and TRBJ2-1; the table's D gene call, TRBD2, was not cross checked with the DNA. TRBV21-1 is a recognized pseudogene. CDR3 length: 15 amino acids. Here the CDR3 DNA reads TGTGCCAGCAGCAAAGCGGGGGGGCCCGAGAATGAGCAGTTCTTC. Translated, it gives CASSKAGGPENEQFF.

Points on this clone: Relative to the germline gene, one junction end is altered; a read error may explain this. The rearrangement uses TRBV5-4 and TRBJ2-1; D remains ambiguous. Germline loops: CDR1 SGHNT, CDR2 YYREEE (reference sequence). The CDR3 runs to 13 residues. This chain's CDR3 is CASSLLDNNEQLF. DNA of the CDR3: TGTGCCAGCAGCTTGCTAGATAACAATGAGCAGCTCTTC.

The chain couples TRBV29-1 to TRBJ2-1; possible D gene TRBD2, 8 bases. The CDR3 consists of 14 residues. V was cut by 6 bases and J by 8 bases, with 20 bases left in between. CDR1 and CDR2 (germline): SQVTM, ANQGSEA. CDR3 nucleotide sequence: TGCAGCGTCGGGAGGGGGACAGCCCTCCATGAGCAGTTCTTC. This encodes CSVGRGTALHEQFF.

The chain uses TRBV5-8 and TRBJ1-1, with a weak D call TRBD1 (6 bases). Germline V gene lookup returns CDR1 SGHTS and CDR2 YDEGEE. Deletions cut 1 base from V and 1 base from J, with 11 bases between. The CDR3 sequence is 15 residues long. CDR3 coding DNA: TGTGCCAGCAGCTTGTTGATACAGGGGAACACTGAAGCTTTCTTT. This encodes CASSLLIQGNTEAFF.

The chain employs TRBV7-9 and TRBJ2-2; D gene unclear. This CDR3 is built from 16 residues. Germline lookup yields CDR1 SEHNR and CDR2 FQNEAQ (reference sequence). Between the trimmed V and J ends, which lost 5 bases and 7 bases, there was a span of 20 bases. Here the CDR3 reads CASSMTPLVRHGELFF. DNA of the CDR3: TGTGCCAGCAGCATGACTCCTCTAGTCCGGCACGGGGAGCTGTTTTTT.

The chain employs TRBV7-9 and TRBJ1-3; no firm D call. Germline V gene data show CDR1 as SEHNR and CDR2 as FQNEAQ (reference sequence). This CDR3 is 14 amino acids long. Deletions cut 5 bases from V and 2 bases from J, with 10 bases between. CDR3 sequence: CASSRTAPGNTIYF. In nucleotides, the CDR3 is TGTGCCAGCAGCCGCACAGCGCCTGGAAACACCATATATTTT.

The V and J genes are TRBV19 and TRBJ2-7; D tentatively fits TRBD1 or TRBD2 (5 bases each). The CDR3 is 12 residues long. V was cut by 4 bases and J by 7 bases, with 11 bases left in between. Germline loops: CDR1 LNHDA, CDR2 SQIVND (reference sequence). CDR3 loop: CASSTTGTEQYF. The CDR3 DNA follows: TGTGCCAGTAGTACGACGGGGACGGAGCAGTACTTC.

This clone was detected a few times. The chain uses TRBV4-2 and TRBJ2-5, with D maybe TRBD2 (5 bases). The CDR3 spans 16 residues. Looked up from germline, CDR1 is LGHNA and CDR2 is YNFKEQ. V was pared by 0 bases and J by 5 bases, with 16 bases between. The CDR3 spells CASSQDERRRGETQYF. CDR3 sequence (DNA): TGTGCCAGCAGCCAAGATGAGCGACGCCGGGGTGAGACCCAGTACTTC.

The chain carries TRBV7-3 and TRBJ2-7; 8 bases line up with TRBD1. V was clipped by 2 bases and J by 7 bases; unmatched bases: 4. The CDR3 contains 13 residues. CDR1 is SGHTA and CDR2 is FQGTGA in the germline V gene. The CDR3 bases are TGTGCCAGCAGCTTAGGGACAGGACTGGAGCAGTACTTC. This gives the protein CASSLGTGLEQYF. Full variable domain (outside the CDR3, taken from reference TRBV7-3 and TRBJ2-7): GAGVSQTPSNKVTEKGKYVELRCDPISGHTALYWYRQSLGQGPEFLIYFQGTGAADDSGLPNDRFFAVRPEGSVSTLKIQRTERGDSAVYLCASSLGTGLEQYFGPGTRLTVT.